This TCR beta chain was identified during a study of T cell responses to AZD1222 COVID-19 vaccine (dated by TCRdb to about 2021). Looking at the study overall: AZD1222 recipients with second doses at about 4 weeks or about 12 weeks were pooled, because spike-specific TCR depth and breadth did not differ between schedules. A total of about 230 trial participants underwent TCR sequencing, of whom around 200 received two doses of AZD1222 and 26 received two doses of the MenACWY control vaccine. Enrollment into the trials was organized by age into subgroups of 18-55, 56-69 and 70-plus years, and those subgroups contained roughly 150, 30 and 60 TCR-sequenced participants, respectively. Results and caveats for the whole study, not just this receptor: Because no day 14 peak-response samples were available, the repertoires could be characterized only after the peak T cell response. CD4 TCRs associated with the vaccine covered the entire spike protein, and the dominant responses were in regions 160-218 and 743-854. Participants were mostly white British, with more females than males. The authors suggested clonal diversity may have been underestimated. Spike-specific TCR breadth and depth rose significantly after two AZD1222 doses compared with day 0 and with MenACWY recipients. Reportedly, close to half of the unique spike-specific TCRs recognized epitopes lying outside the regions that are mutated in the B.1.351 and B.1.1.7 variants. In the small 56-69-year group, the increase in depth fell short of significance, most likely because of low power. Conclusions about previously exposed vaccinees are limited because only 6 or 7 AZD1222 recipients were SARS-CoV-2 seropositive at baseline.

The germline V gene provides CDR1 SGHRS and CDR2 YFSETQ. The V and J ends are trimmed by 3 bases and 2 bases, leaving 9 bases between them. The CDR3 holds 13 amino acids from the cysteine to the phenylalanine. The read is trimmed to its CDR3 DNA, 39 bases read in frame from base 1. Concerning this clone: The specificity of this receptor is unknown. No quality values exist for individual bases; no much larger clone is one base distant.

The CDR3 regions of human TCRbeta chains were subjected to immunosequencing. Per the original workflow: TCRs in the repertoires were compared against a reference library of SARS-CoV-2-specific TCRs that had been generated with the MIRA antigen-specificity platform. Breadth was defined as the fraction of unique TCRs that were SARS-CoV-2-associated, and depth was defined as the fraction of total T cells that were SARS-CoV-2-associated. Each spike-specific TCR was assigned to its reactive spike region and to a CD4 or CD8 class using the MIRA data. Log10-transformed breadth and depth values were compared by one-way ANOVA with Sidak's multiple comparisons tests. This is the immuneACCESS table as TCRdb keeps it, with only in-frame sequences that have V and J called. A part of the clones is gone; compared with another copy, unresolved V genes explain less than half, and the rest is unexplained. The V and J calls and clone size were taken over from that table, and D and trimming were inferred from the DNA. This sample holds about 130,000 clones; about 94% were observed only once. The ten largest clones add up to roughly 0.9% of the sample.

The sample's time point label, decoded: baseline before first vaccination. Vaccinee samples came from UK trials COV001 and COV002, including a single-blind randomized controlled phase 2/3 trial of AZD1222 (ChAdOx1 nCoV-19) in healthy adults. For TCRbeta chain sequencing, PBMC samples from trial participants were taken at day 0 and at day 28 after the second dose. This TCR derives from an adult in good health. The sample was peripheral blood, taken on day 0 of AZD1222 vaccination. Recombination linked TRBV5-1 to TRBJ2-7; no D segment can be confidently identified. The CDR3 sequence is CASSWTEAYEQYF. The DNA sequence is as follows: TGCGCCAGCAGCTGGACGGAAGCCTACGAGCAGTACTTC.